This TCR beta chain was observed in a study of cytomegalovirus exposure and HLA in healthy donors. The primer mix had 60 Vbeta and 13 Jbeta primers. Data came from immunoSEQ multiplex PCR; TCRdb stores just in-frame clones and leaves some out. The repertoire holds 200,000 to 250,000 clones, roughly 80% seen once, with less than 2% in the top ten. While unrecorded immune exposures were likely, the donors were nominally healthy when sampled. The germline V gene encodes CDR1 SNHLY and CDR2 FYNNEI. Trimming at V came to 6 bases and at J to 1 base, leaving 5 bases not matched to a gene. CDR3 length: 15 amino acids.

This receptor was obtained from a man in his forties or fifties in good health and CMV-seronegative. The chain joins TRBV2 to TRBJ1-1; 10 nucleotides align to TRBD1. Sequencing input: PBMCs. This CDR3 is CASRFWDRGNTEAFF. CDR3 nucleotide sequence: TGTGCCAGCAGGTTCTGGGACAGGGGGAACACTGAAGCTTTCTTT.